This T cell receptor (beta chain) emerged from a study of vaccination and CD4 T cells after COVID-19. Whole-study context: Sampling occurred at day 14 and days 161 to 241 post-vaccination in a few convalescent patients.

Sequencing of cultured CD4+ T cell DNA used the Oncomine TCR Beta short-read assay. Cultures of CD4+ T cells served as the source for extracting genomic DNA. TCRdb reprocessed the PCR reads with MiXCR, giving one entry per CDR3 protein. The sample consists of fewer than 20,000 distinct CDR3 sequences, around 50% of them appearing once. Study observations and caveats: Median SARS-CoV-2-reactive clonotype numbers went from 21 to 38; this increase was not significant. It was observed that, in convalescent patients, a median around 85% of reactive clones arose only post-vaccination.

Trimming left V 7 bases short and J 1 base short, with 14 bases between. Germline lookup yields CDR1 MDHEN and CDR2 SYDVKM. The CDR3 length is 14 residues. Concerning this clonotype itself: Its antigen remains unidentified.

Documented time point: late sampling 161 to 241 days after vaccination in three convalescent patients. Treatment of the sample: approximately 9-day PBMC culture with coronavirus spike peptide pools or control peptides (ViraFEST assay). V usage is TRBV28 and J usage is TRBJ2-7, with D uncertain. This material consisted of CD4+ T cells from blood, cultured in vitro, taken about 7 months after SARS-CoV-2 vaccination. This TCR was recovered from a human donor who had recovered from COVID-19. The CDR3 DNA reads as TGTGCCAGCACCAGCGTGGGGTGGTCCTACGAGCAGTACTTC. It codes for CASTSVGWSYEQYF. Based on the CDR3 plus reference TRBV28 and TRBJ2-7, the full variable domain is DVKVTQSSRYLVKRTGEKVFLECVQDMDHENMFWYRQDPGLGLRLIYFSYDVKMKEKGDIPEGYSVSREKKERFSLILESASTNQTSMYLCASTSVGWSYEQYFGPGTRLTVT.